The rows below give T cell receptor beta chains drawn from one sample of a study of blood T cell repertoires in COVID-19. Measured with immunoSEQ multiplex PCR; TCRdb has only the in-frame clones, and not every one. The sample carries about 180,000 clones, 87% recorded once. Sequencing was carried out using PBMCs or T cells enriched from blood (not recorded which). The receptor source for this set is a woman between 45 and 60 years old who had recovered from COVID-19. Each CDR3 is given with its conserved first and last residue. Fields, in order: V gene, J gene, clone size, D gene, CDR3 protein, CDR3 DNA. A D gene is named only where the DNA matches it firmly. Some rows mark clone size as missing; the rest say once, few, many or name a class of expanded clone.

V gene: TRBV27; J gene: TRBJ2-5; clone size: NA; D gene: NA; CDR3 protein: CASGPSGVETQYF; CDR3 DNA: TGTGCCAGCGGACCTTCAGGGGTAGAGACCCAGTACTTC
V gene: TRBV28; J gene: TRBJ2-7; clone size: NA; D gene: NA; CDR3 protein: CASSLEDPSSYEQYF; CDR3 DNA: TGTGCCAGCAGTTTGGAGGATCCGTCTTCCTACGAGCAGTACTTC
V gene: TRBV6-5; J gene: TRBJ1-5; clone size: once; D gene: NA; CDR3 protein: CASLRARENQPQHF; CDR3 DNA: TGTGCCAGCCTCCGAGCCAGGGAAAATCAGCCCCAGCATTTT
V gene: TRBV29-1; J gene: TRBJ1-5; clone size: once; D gene: NA; CDR3 protein: CSVVNRQPSNQPQHF; CDR3 DNA: TGCAGCGTTGTTAACCGACAGCCTAGCAATCAGCCCCAGCATTTT
V gene: TRBV7-3; J gene: TRBJ2-1; clone size: NA; D gene: TRBD1; CDR3 protein: CASSQGQGVKNEQFF; CDR3 DNA: TGTGCCAGCAGCCAAGGCCAGGGGGTTAAGAATGAGCAGTTCTTC
V gene: TRBV28; J gene: TRBJ1-3; clone size: NA; D gene: NA; CDR3 protein: CASIQLGFTGNTIYF; CDR3 DNA: TGTGCCAGCATCCAACTGGGCTTTACTGGAAACACCATATATTTT
V gene: TRBV18; J gene: TRBJ1-5; clone size: NA; D gene: TRBD1; CDR3 protein: CASSPGQGAHRAHF; CDR3 DNA: TGTGCCAGCTCACCTGGACAGGGGGCCCACCGGGCGCATTTT
V gene: TRBV5-1; J gene: TRBJ1-1; clone size: NA; D gene: NA; CDR3 protein: CASSLGGGPNTEAFF; CDR3 DNA: TGCGCCAGCAGCTTGGGGGGCGGCCCGAACACTGAAGCTTTCTTT
V gene: TRBV11-3; J gene: TRBJ2-1; clone size: NA; D gene: NA; CDR3 protein: CASSLGLAPNEQFF; CDR3 DNA: TGTGCCAGCAGCTTAGGGCTAGCGCCCAATGAGCAGTTCTTC
V gene: TRBV19; J gene: TRBJ2-1; clone size: NA; D gene: TRBD1; CDR3 protein: CASSKRTGGQWDNEQFF; CDR3 DNA: TGTGCCAGTAGTAAGCGGACAGGGGGCCAATGGGACAATGAGCAGTTCTTC
V gene: TRBV5-1; J gene: TRBJ2-2; clone size: NA; D gene: NA; CDR3 protein: CASLGTTNTGELFF; CDR3 DNA: TGCGCCAGTTTGGGGACAACGAACACCGGGGAGCTGTTTTTT
V gene: TRBV27; J gene: TRBJ2-3; clone size: NA; D gene: TRBD2; CDR3 protein: CASSLRGRLAGVRRTDTQYF; CDR3 DNA: TGTGCCAGCAGTTTAAGGGGTCGTCTAGCGGGAGTCCGCCGCACAGATACGCAGTATTTT
V gene: TRBV12-3/TRBV12-4; J gene: TRBJ1-2; clone size: once; D gene: TRBD1; CDR3 protein: CASSLQGESYTF; CDR3 DNA: TGTGCCAGCAGTTTACAGGGGGAGAGCTACACCTTC
V gene: TRBV6-2/TRBV6-3; J gene: TRBJ1-2; clone size: NA; D gene: NA; CDR3 protein: CASSYPGQGNGYTF; CDR3 DNA: TGTGCCAGCAGTTACCCGGGGCAGGGGAATGGCTACACCTTC
V gene: TRBV5-8; J gene: TRBJ2-7; clone size: once; D gene: NA; CDR3 protein: CASRVRAGGDEQYF; CDR3 DNA: TGTGCCAGCAGGGTGCGGGCCGGGGGAGACGAGCAGTACTTC
V gene: TRBV7-9; J gene: TRBJ2-1; clone size: NA; D gene: TRBD2; CDR3 protein: CASSKGTSGNYNEQFF; CDR3 DNA: TGTGCCAGCAGCAAAGGGACTAGCGGGAACTACAATGAGCAGTTCTTC
V gene: TRBV7-9; J gene: TRBJ2-1; clone size: NA; D gene: NA; CDR3 protein: CASSLEDGNLYYNEQFF; CDR3 DNA: TGTGCCAGCAGCTTAGAGGACGGGAACCTCTACTACAATGAGCAGTTCTTC
V gene: TRBV7-2; J gene: TRBJ1-5; clone size: NA; D gene: NA; CDR3 protein: CASSLAQEPQHF; CDR3 DNA: TGTGCCAGCAGCTTAGCGCAGGAGCCCCAGCATTTT
V gene: TRBV7-2; J gene: TRBJ1-1; clone size: NA; D gene: TRBD1; CDR3 protein: CASIRQGTLNTEAFF; CDR3 DNA: TGTGCCAGCATCCGACAGGGGACTCTGAACACTGAAGCTTTCTTT
V gene: TRBV10-3; J gene: TRBJ1-1; clone size: NA; D gene: TRBD1; CDR3 protein: CAISERGTGSFF; CDR3 DNA: TGTGCCATCAGTGAGAGGGGGACAGGGAGCTTCTTT
V gene: TRBV10-2; J gene: TRBJ1-1; clone size: NA; D gene: TRBD1; CDR3 protein: CASRTGGTEAFF; CDR3 DNA: TGCGCCAGCAGAACAGGGGGCACTGAAGCTTTCTTT
V gene: TRBV7-9; J gene: TRBJ2-4; clone size: NA; D gene: NA; CDR3 protein: CASSLSGNIQYF; CDR3 DNA: TGTGCCAGCAGCCTATCGGGAAACATTCAGTACTTC
V gene: TRBV7-6; J gene: TRBJ1-3; clone size: NA; D gene: TRBD1; CDR3 protein: CASSLTGDGNTIYF; CDR3 DNA: TGTGCCAGCAGCCTAACAGGGGATGGAAACACCATATATTTT
V gene: TRBV5-4; J gene: TRBJ2-3; clone size: once; D gene: TRBD2; CDR3 protein: CASSLTSGRGDTQYF; CDR3 DNA: TGTGCCAGCAGCTTGACTAGCGGGAGAGGAGATACGCAGTATTTT
V gene: TRBV7-2; J gene: TRBJ1-1; clone size: NA; D gene: TRBD1; CDR3 protein: CASSRKGAVNTEAFF; CDR3 DNA: TGTGCCAGCAGTCGAAAGGGGGCGGTGAACACTGAAGCTTTCTTT
V gene: TRBV10-3; J gene: TRBJ2-3; clone size: NA; D gene: NA; CDR3 protein: CAISELGRGPDTQYF; CDR3 DNA: TGTGCCATCAGTGAGTTGGGCCGAGGGCCAGATACGCAGTATTTT
V gene: TRBV5-5; J gene: TRBJ1-1; clone size: NA; D gene: NA; CDR3 protein: CASSWTPVGDTEAFF; CDR3 DNA: TGTGCCAGCAGCTGGACACCCGTTGGGGACACTGAAGCTTTCTTT
V gene: TRBV5-1; J gene: TRBJ1-3; clone size: NA; D gene: NA; CDR3 protein: CASSLGSGPRFAIYF; CDR3 DNA: TGCGCCAGCAGCTTGGGGTCAGGGCCTCGGTTCGCCATATATTTT